The 27 T cell receptor beta chains presented below share a single source sample, sequenced in a study of spatial heterogeneity in lung cancer. Described time point: sample taken at primary tumor resection. In each case, whole RNA from tumor, nontumor lung or frozen PBMC was sequenced unsorted. Using its own MiXCR run on the 5' RACE reads, TCRdb lists one record per CDR3 protein. The sample records tens of thousands of distinct CDR3 sequences, approximately 8.5% being singletons. Sequences were derived from PBMCs, sampled at surgery. All receptors come from a male donor with early-stage non-small cell lung cancer.

Only a few counts were recorded for this clonotype. The gene calls are TRBV5-1 and TRBJ2-5, with 8 bases aligning to TRBD2. The CDR3 is 15 residues long. V trimming: 0 bases; J trimming: 2 bases; junction bases outside the gene matches: 3. CDR1 SGHRS and CDR2 YFSETQ come from the germline V gene. The CDR3 nucleotides are TGCGCCAGCAGCTTGGCCAGCGGGAGTCAAGAGACCCAGTACTTC. Encoded protein: CASSLASGSQETQYF. The variable domain in full, completed from reference TRBV5-1 and TRBJ2-5, reads KAGVTQTPRYLIKTRGQQVTLSCSPISGHRSVSWYQQTPGQGLQFLFEYFSETQRNKGNFPGRFSGRQFSNSRSEMNVSTLELGDSALYLCASSLASGSQETQYFGPGTRLLVL.

This clonotype was found a few times. The genes are TRBV9 and TRBJ1-1; D unresolved. This CDR3 is 13 amino acids long. CDR1 SGDLS and CDR2 YYNGEE come from the germline V gene. The V end lost 0 bases, the J end lost 5 bases, and 8 bases lay between the germline ends. CDR3 DNA sequence: TGTGCCAGCAGCGTAGTCTGGGTTACTGAAGCTTTCTTT. Residues: CASSVVWVTEAFF.

The rearrangement uses TRBV5-1 and TRBJ2-5; D could derive from TRBD1 or TRBD2 (6 bases each). The germline V and J ends were trimmed by 1 base and 4 bases, with 20 bases remaining between them. The germline V gene has CDR1 SGHRS and CDR2 YFSETQ. This CDR3 spans 17 amino acids. Written as DNA, the CDR3 is TGCGCCAGCAGCTTGAGGGGGGAATCAGGTAGTGGAGAGACCCAGTACTTC. This codes for CASSLRGESGSGETQYF.

The table lists this clonotype with many counts. This chain connects TRBV5-5 to TRBJ1-1; no reliable D call. CDR1 and CDR2 (germline): SGHKS, YYEKEE (reference sequence). The CDR3 has 13 residues. V lost 4 bases to trimming and J lost 0 bases, with 7 bases between them. CDR3 sequence: CASSTIVNTEAFF. CDR3 nucleotides: TGTGCCAGCAGCACCATAGTGAACACTGAAGCTTTCTTT.

The table lists this clonotype with many counts. This chain joins TRBV20-1 and TRBJ2-1, with D perhaps TRBD1 or TRBD2 (5 bases each). Trimming took off 6 bases at V and 6 bases at J, with 9 bases between the two ends. Germline CDR1 and CDR2: DFQATT and SNEGSKA (reference sequence). This CDR3 contains 11 residues. CDR3 residues: CSALGTNEQFF. The CDR3 DNA follows: TGCAGTGCCCTGGGGACCAATGAGCAGTTCTTC.

The rearrangement uses TRBV10-3 and TRBJ1-1; D is unresolved. V was trimmed by 10 bases and J by 1 base, leaving 13 bases between them. Germline V lookup: CDR1 ENHRY, CDR2 SYGVKD. CDR3 length: 13 residues. This CDR3 is CATSFSGNTEAFF. CDR3 in DNA: TGTGCCACCTCCTTCTCAGGGAACACTGAAGCTTTCTTT.

The J gene is TRBJ2-3, the V gene TRBV20-1, with 10 bases that match TRBD2. Germline CDR1 is DFQATT and CDR2 is SNEGSKA (reference sequence). Germline trimming cut 5 bases from V and 2 bases from J; bases unmatched to any gene: 4. The CDR3 length is 14 residues. CDR3 amino acids: CSASLAGATDTQYF. CDR3 in DNA: TGCAGTGCTTCCCTAGCGGGGGCCACAGATACGCAGTATTTT.

This clonotype was observed a few times. This chain joins TRBV20-1 and TRBJ2-1, with 8 bases fitting TRBD2. This CDR3 region has 14 residues. The V and J ends lost 5 bases and 3 bases, in that order; junction bases with no gene match: 6. The germline V gene has CDR1 DFQATT and CDR2 SNEGSKA (reference sequence). CDR3 coding DNA: TGCAGTGCTCCGAGCGGGAGTGACTACAATGAGCAGTTCTTC. This gives the protein CSAPSGSDYNEQFF.

This clonotype has ten or more counts. This chain joins TRBV7-7 and TRBJ2-3, with unresolved D. The germline V and J ends were trimmed by 2 bases and 1 base, with 4 bases remaining between them. The CDR3 length is 13 residues. Germline values: CDR1 SSHAT, CDR2 FNYEAQ (reference sequence). CDR3 sequence: CASSLLGTDTQYF. The CDR3 region has the DNA TGTGCCAGCAGCTTACTAGGCACAGATACGCAGTATTTT.

At least ten counts were recorded for this clonotype. The genes are TRBV28 and TRBJ1-1; possible D gene TRBD1, 6 bases. The ends were cut back, 3 bases at V and 3 bases at J, with 14 bases in the middle. The germline CDR1 and CDR2 sequences are MDHEN and SYDVKM. This CDR3 is 15 amino acids long. The CDR3 spells CASSFPTGPYTEAFF. Written as DNA, the CDR3 is TGTGCCAGCAGTTTCCCGACAGGTCCTTACACTGAAGCTTTCTTT.

The genes are TRBV20-1 and TRBJ1-1; tentatively, D is TRBD1 (5 bases). Germline CDR1 DFQATT, CDR2 SNEGSKA (reference sequence). Trimming cost V 6 bases and J 1 base, with 9 bases left between them. The CDR3 is 12 amino acids. The DNA for the CDR3 is TGCAGTGCCGGACAACAGAACACTGAAGCTTTCTTT. Protein product: CSAGQQNTEAFF.

The gene calls are TRBV6-2 or TRBV6-3 and TRBJ2-3; maybe TRBD2 (5 bases). Germline values: CDR1 MNHEY, CDR2 SVGEGT. This CDR3 has 14 residues. V lost 8 bases and J 0 bases, leaving 12 bases between the germline ends. CDR3 nucleotide sequence: TGTGCCAGCCAAAGCCCGGGGAGCACAGATACGCAGTATTTT. It encodes CASQSPGSTDTQYF.

This chain links TRBV29-1 with TRBJ1-2; a weak D match, TRBD1 (6 bases). There are 11 residues in the CDR3. Germline CDR1 is SQVTM and CDR2 is ANQGSEA. With 7 bases removed from V and 7 bases from J, the gap between germline ends came to 13 bases. The CDR3 nucleotides are TGCAGCGACTCCACAGGGAGTGGCTACACCTTC. Translation: CSDSTGSGYTF.

This clonotype was counted only a few times. The chain links TRBV7-2 to TRBJ2-6; no definite D call. V lost 5 bases and J 0 bases, leaving 8 bases between the germline ends. The CDR3 sequence is 15 residues long. CDR1 and CDR2 (germline): SGHTA, FQGNSA. The CDR3 DNA sequence: TGTGCCAGCAGCCTGACACTCTCTGGGGCCAACGTCCTGACTTTC. Translated: CASSLTLSGANVLTF. The full variable domain, with the rest looked up from reference TRBV7-2 and TRBJ2-6, is GAGVSQSPSNKVTEKGKDVELRCDPISGHTALYWYRQSLGQGLEFLIYFQGNSAPDKSGLPSDRFSAERTGGSVSTLTIQRTQQEDSAVYLCASSLTLSGANVLTFGAGSRLTVL.

The table lists this clonotype with many counts. This chain joins TRBV4-2 and TRBJ2-3, with D maybe TRBD1 (6 bases). Per the germline V gene, CDR1 is LGHNA and CDR2 is YNFKEQ. CDR3 length: 16 amino acids. Trimming removed 1 base at V and 3 bases at J, with 14 bases between. The CDR3 sequence: CASSQVGARGTDTQYF. For the CDR3, the DNA is TGTGCCAGCAGCCAAGTGGGGGCAAGGGGAACAGATACGCAGTATTTT.

This clonotype was seen ten or more times. V and J are TRBV4-3 and TRBJ2-5, with 9 bases identical to TRBD2. V lost 0 bases to trimming and J lost 5 bases; unmatched junction nucleotides: 7. The germline gives CDR1 LGHNA, CDR2 YSLEER. This CDR3 spans 16 amino acids. This CDR3 is CASSQEERGAGETQYF. The CDR3 nucleotides are TGCGCCAGCAGCCAAGAGGAGCGGGGGGCCGGGGAGACCCAGTACTTC.

In regard to this clonotype: It may be a read error: a sequence one base away is much more abundant. The rearrangement uses TRBV20-1 and TRBJ2-3; 8 bases are a match to TRBD2. Per the germline V gene, CDR1 is DFQATT and CDR2 is SNEGSKA (reference sequence). V lost 0 bases to trimming and J lost 6 bases; unmatched junction nucleotides: 11. This CDR3 is built from 16 residues. The CDR3 nucleotides are TGCAGTGCTAGAGATCCGGAGACTAGCGCCGGGGATACGCAGTATTTT. It translates to CSARDPETSAGDTQYF.

V usage is TRBV20-1 and J usage is TRBJ2-3; D call uncertain. Germline V gives CDR1 DFQATT, CDR2 SNEGSKA (reference sequence). V dropped 5 bases and J dropped 0 bases, with 6 bases sitting between them. This CDR3 has 12 residues. CDR3 in amino acids: CSASPSTDTQYF. The CDR3 bases are TGCAGTGCTTCACCGAGCACAGATACGCAGTATTTT.

This clonotype was observed a few times. V and J are TRBV6-5 and TRBJ2-1; either TRBD1 or TRBD2 may fit D (5 bases each). Germline CDR1 MNHEY, CDR2 SVGAGI. The CDR3 covers 14 residues. V was trimmed by 2 bases and J by 9 bases, leaving 14 bases between them. This CDR3 reads CASSYGGPVGEQFF. As DNA, the CDR3 is TGTGCCAGCAGTTACGGGGGTCCGGTCGGTGAGCAGTTCTTC.

This chain joins TRBV29-1 and TRBJ2-3, with D possibly being TRBD1 (5 bases). Germline V gene lookup returns CDR1 SQVTM and CDR2 ANQGSEA. The V end lost 1 base, the J end lost 1 base, and 6 bases lay between the germline ends. There are 13 residues in the CDR3. This chain's CDR3 is CSVEVGGTDTQYF. CDR3 in DNA: TGCAGCGTTGAAGTAGGGGGCACAGATACGCAGTATTTT.

This clonotype appeared many times. The V and J genes are TRBV4-3 and TRBJ2-5; TRBD2 matches at 9 bases. Germline V gives CDR1 LGHNA, CDR2 YSLEER. V was pared by 0 bases and J by 7 bases, with 21 bases of the junction left unmatched. The CDR3 is 20 amino acids. CDR3 DNA: TGCGCCAGCAGCCAAGAATGGAGTAGCGGGGGCCTAGCGGGCGACCTGACCCAGTACTTC. It is translated as CASSQEWSSGGLAGDLTQYF.

This clonotype was seen repeatedly, ten times or more. This rearrangement joins TRBV18 to TRBJ2-6, with TRBD1 matching over 9 bases. In germline, CDR1 is KGHSH, CDR2 LQKENI. After removal of 6 bases from V and 1 base from J, the junction contained 7 bases not matched to a gene. This CDR3 has 17 residues. DNA of the CDR3: TGTGCCAGCTCGAGGGGACAGGGAACTTCTGGGGCCAACGTCCTGACTTTC. It translates to CASSRGQGTSGANVLTF.

A few counts support this clonotype. A read error may be the cause here, since a much bigger clone is one base away. The CDR3 nucleotides read TGCAGCGCTGAACCCGGGACAGGGGGCCATCAGCCCCAGCATTTT. It codes for CSAEPGTGGHQPQHF. The chain links TRBV29-1 to TRBJ1-5; 12 bases line up with TRBD1. This CDR3 is 15 amino acids long. Germline V CDR1 and CDR2: SQVTM, ANQGSEA.

This chain joins TRBV2 and TRBJ2-5, with TRBD2 matching 12 bases. There are 17 residues in the CDR3. Trimming at V came to 10 bases and at J to 6 bases, leaving 18 bases not matched to a gene. Germline lookup yields CDR1 SNHLY and CDR2 FYNNEI. The CDR3 sequence: CATQTGLAGPKGKTQYF. Here the CDR3 DNA reads TGTGCCACCCAAACTGGACTAGCGGGGCCGAAGGGGAAGACCCAGTACTTC.

The chain couples TRBV5-1 to TRBJ1-1; D is uncertain. The CDR3 covers 15 residues. With 1 base removed from V and 1 base from J, the gap between germline ends came to 11 bases. Germline V gene sequence: CDR1 SGHRS, CDR2 YFSETQ. The CDR3 DNA reads as TGCGCCAGCAGCTTGACGACCCTACCGAACACTGAAGCTTTCTTT. This codes for CASSLTTLPNTEAFF.

In its sample, this clonotype was seen many times. The rearrangement joins TRBV6-2 or TRBV6-3 to TRBJ2-7; the match to TRBD2 covers 13 bases. The CDR3 covers 15 residues. V lost 10 bases to trimming and J lost 6 bases; unmatched junction nucleotides: 12. In germline, CDR1 is MNHEY, CDR2 SVGEGT. CDR3 amino acids: CAIQGTSGTVGEQYF. The CDR3 nucleotides read TGTGCCATCCAGGGGACTAGCGGGACCGTCGGCGAGCAGTACTTC.

Worth noting for this clonotype: A much bigger clone sits one base away, suggesting this may be a read error. Since no conserved phenylalanine or tryptophan closes the CDR3, a read error is the likely cause. The chain joins TRBV2 to TRBJ2-3; either TRBD1 or TRBD2 may fit D (5 bases each). The V gene lost 6 bases and the J gene lost 2 bases, with 15 bases spanning the gap. This CDR3 has 15 residues. Germline assignment: CDR1 SNHLY and CDR2 FYNNEI. The CDR3, as DNA: TGTGCCAGCAGGACGGGACGGACCCTCACAGATACGCAGTATCTT. Protein sequence: CASRTGRTLTDTQYL.